One and the same sample provided the 17 T cell receptor beta chains below, sequenced in a study of blood T cell repertoires in COVID-19. Generated by immunoSEQ multiplex PCR, the TCRdb table keeps only in-frame clones and is missing some. The sample includes over 55,000 clones, roughly nine tenths of them seen just once. Material for sequencing was peripheral blood. The receptors were sampled from an elderly woman with acute or convalescent COVID-19.

The chain is built from TRBV5-4 and TRBJ2-6; no firm D call. This CDR3 has 13 amino acids. V was trimmed by 4 bases and J by 2 bases, leaving 4 bases between them. Germline V gives CDR1 SGHNT, CDR2 YYREEE (reference sequence). The CDR3 bases are TGTGCCAGCAGCCTTACTGGGGCCAACGTCCTGACTTTC. Translated, it gives CASSLTGANVLTF. Drawing the rest from reference TRBV5-4 and TRBJ2-6, the complete variable domain is ETGVTQSPTHLIKTRGQQVTLRCSSQSGHNTVSWYQQALGQGPQFIFQYYREEENGRGNFPPRFSGLQFPNYSSELNVNALELDDSALYLCASSLTGANVLTFGAGSRLTVL.

There are a few counts of this clone. The rearrangement joins TRBV18 to TRBJ1-4, with D possibly matching TRBD1 (5 bases). Germline CDR1 reads KGHSH; CDR2 reads LQKENI. Trimming removed 2 bases at V and 4 bases at J, with 11 bases between. The CDR3 consists of 15 residues. The CDR3 protein is CASSPNQGLNEKLFF. The CDR3 DNA reads TGTGCCAGCTCACCAAACCAGGGACTTAATGAAAAACTGTTTTTT.

The rearrangement uses TRBV27 and TRBJ1-2; D ambiguous. Germline CDR1 is MNHEY and CDR2 is SMNVEV (reference sequence). V dropped 5 bases and J dropped 11 bases, with 27 bases sitting between them. The CDR3 is 16 amino acids. The CDR3 DNA follows: TGTGCCAGCAGTCTCACCGGCGTTGTTCAAACCTCGGGGTACACCTTC. This translates into CASSLTGVVQTSGYTF.

The chain recombines TRBV25-1 with TRBJ1-5; 7 bases match TRBD1. Germline loops: CDR1 MGHDK, CDR2 SYGVNS. The V segment lost 3 bases and the J segment 5 bases; nucleotides outside the gene matches: 7. The length of the CDR3 is 15 residues. Here the CDR3 DNA reads TGTGCCAGCAGTGATTGGACAGGTGGACATCAGCCCCAGCATTTT. This encodes CASSDWTGGHQPQHF.

V gene TRBV15 combines with J gene TRBJ2-7; D call uncertain. From germline, CDR1 is LNHNV and CDR2 YYDKDF (reference sequence). V was cut by 1 base and J by 4 bases, with 8 bases left in between. This CDR3 comprises 13 residues. CDR3 sequence reads: CATSRGQTYEQYF. The DNA of the CDR3 is TGTGCCACCAGCAGAGGGCAGACTTACGAGCAGTACTTC.

The CDR3 loop reads CASSPLDRVPDTQYF. CDR3 DNA: TGTGCCAGCTCACCACTGGACAGGGTTCCAGATACGCAGTATTTT. The rearrangement uses TRBV18 and TRBJ2-3; TRBD1 aligns across 8 bases. This CDR3 has 15 amino acids. Germline values: CDR1 KGHSH, CDR2 LQKENI. Losses at the gene ends were 1 base for V and 4 bases for J; bases not matched to a gene: 4. The whole variable domain, remainder taken from reference TRBV18 and TRBJ2-3, is NAGVMQNPRHLVRRRGQEARLRCSPMKGHSHVYWYRQLPEEGLKFMVYLQKENIIDESGMPKERFSAEFPKEGPSILRIQQVVRGDSAAYFCASSPLDRVPDTQYFGPGTRLTVL.

V gene TRBV12-3 or TRBV12-4 combines with J gene TRBJ1-5; 7 bases agree with TRBD1. V shed 6 bases and J 9 bases; nucleotides not matched to a gene: 2. The CDR3 has 11 residues. This chain's CDR3 is CASSQGGPQHF. CDR3 sequence (DNA): TGTGCCAGCAGCCAGGGGGGGCCCCAGCATTTT.

This chain joins TRBV5-1 and TRBJ1-6, with TRBD1 matching 9 bases. This CDR3 has 14 residues. Germline lookup yields CDR1 SGHRS and CDR2 YFSETQ. J was trimmed by 8 bases and V by 3 bases; bases with no gene match: 3. CDR3 coding DNA: TGCGCCAGCAGCTATGGACAGGGGTATTCACCCCTCCACTTT. This gives the protein CASSYGQGYSPLHF.

The chain has TRBV27 and TRBJ2-7, with 12 bases lining up with TRBD2. Germline V gives CDR1 MNHEY, CDR2 SMNVEV (reference sequence). V lost 3 bases and J lost 5; bases outside the gene matches: 11. The CDR3 consists of 17 residues. CDR3 in DNA: TGTGCCAGCAGTTTGCTAGCGGGAGGGTCGAGGTTAAACGAGCAGTACTTC. Translation gives CASSLLAGGSRLNEQYF.

The chain is built from TRBV6-2 or TRBV6-3 and TRBJ2-7, with 7 bases identical to TRBD1. Trimming removed 5 bases from V and 1 base from J; junction bases left unmatched: 11. The CDR3 runs to 16 residues. Looked up from germline, CDR1 is MNHEY and CDR2 is SVGEGT. CDR3 bases: TGTGCCAGCAGTATTAGCCGGGACAGCACATCCTACGAGCAGTACTTC. It encodes CASSISRDSTSYEQYF.

The V call is TRBV7-8, the J call TRBJ2-1; 16 positions agree with TRBD2. This CDR3 comprises 15 residues. V shed 5 bases and J 8 bases; nucleotides not matched to a gene: 3. CDR1 is SGHVS and CDR2 is FQNEAQ in the germline V gene. CDR3 sequence (DNA): TGTGCCAGCAGCGTAGGGACTAGCGGGGGGGATGAGCAGTTCTTC. Its protein product is CASSVGTSGGDEQFF.

This clone was counted between two and nine times. This rearrangement joins TRBV7-2 to TRBJ2-3, with 11 bases that match TRBD2. The CDR3 runs to 15 residues. The V gene's germline CDR1 is SGHTA and CDR2 FQGNSA. V trimming: 5 bases; J trimming: 5 bases; junction bases outside the gene matches: 6. The CDR3 DNA is TGTGCCAGCAGCACTAGCGGGAGATCGGGAGATACGCAGTATTTT. Translation gives CASSTSGRSGDTQYF.

The V and J genes are TRBV5-1 and TRBJ2-2, with 10 bases aligning to TRBD2. V lost 4 bases, J lost 4 bases, and 4 bases stayed unmatched. This CDR3 comprises 15 residues. Germline V gene sequence: CDR1 SGHRS, CDR2 YFSETQ. The CDR3 coding sequence is TGCGCCAGCAGCCCAATAGCGGGGGGCACCGGGGAGCTGTTTTTT. It yields the protein CASSPIAGGTGELFF. The complete variable domain, with remaining parts taken from reference TRBV5-1 and TRBJ2-2, reads KAGVTQTPRYLIKTRGQQVTLSCSPISGHRSVSWYQQTPGQGLQFLFEYFSETQRNKGNFPGRFSGRQFSNSRSEMNVSTLELGDSALYLCASSPIAGGTGELFFGEGSRLTVL.

The chain recombines TRBV5-6 with TRBJ2-1; perhaps TRBD2 as D (6 bases). V lost 4 bases and J lost 9, with 20 bases in between. The CDR3 has 15 amino acids. Germline V lookup: CDR1 SGHDT, CDR2 YYEEEE. CDR3 nucleotides: TGTGCCAGCAGCAGTGCGTCTAGGGTCGGGGGTGAGCAGTTCTTC. This translates into CASSSASRVGGEQFF.

This clone has only a few counts. V gene TRBV6-5 combines with J gene TRBJ2-7; D is ambiguous. Germline V lookup: CDR1 MNHEY, CDR2 SVGAGI. CDR3 length: 14 amino acids. The V end lost 7 bases, the J end lost 1 base, and 14 bases lay between the germline ends. Here the CDR3 DNA reads TGTGCCAGCATCAGAAACAGCTTTTCCTACGAGCAGTACTTC. Protein sequence: CASIRNSFSYEQYF.

The chain recombines TRBV5-4 with TRBJ1-3, with 10 bases that match TRBD1. The CDR3 extends over 16 amino acids. Germline lookup yields CDR1 SGHNT and CDR2 YYREEE (reference sequence). Germline trimming cut 4 bases from V and 2 bases from J; bases unmatched to any gene: 6. The CDR3 nucleotides are TGTGCCAGCAGCGGGGGACAGGGGAAAACTGGAAACACCATATATTTT. This codes for CASSGGQGKTGNTIYF.

The chain carries TRBV5-1 and TRBJ2-1; TRBD2 matches at 16 bases. The CDR3 sequence is 19 residues long. V was pared by 3 bases and J by 6 bases, with 12 bases of the junction left unmatched. Germline CDR1 SGHRS, CDR2 YFSETQ. The CDR3 nucleotides read TGCGCCAGCAGCTCCCCGGGACTAGCGGGAGGGCCTCTTGGCAATGAGCAGTTCTTC. Protein: CASSSPGLAGGPLGNEQFF.